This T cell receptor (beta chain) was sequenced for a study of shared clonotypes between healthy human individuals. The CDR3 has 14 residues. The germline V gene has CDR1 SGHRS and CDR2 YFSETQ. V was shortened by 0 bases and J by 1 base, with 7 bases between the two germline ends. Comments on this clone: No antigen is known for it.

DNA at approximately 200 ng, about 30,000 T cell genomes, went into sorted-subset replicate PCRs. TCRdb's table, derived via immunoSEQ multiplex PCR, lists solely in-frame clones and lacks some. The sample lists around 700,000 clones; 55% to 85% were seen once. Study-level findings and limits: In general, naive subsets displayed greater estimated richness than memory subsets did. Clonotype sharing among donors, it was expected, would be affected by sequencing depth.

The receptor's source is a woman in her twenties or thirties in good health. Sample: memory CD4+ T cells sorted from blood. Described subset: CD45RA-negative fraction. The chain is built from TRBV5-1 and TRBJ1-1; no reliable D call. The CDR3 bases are TGCGCCAGCAGCTTGGTCCCAGGGAACACTGAAGCTTTCTTT. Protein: CASSLVPGNTEAFF.